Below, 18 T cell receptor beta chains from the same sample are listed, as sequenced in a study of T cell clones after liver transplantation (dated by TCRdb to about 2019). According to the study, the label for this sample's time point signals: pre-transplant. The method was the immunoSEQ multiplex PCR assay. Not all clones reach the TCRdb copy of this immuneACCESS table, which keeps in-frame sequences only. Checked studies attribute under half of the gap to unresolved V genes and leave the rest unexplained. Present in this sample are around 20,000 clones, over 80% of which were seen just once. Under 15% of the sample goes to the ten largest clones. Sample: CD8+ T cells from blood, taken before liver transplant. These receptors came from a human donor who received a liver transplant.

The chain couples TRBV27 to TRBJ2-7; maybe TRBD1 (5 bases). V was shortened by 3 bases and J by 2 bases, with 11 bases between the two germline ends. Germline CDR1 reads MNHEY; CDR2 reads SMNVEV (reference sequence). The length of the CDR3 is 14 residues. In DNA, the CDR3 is TGTGCCAGCAGTTTCGGTCCAGGGCCCTACGAGCAGTACTTC. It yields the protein CASSFGPGPYEQYF.

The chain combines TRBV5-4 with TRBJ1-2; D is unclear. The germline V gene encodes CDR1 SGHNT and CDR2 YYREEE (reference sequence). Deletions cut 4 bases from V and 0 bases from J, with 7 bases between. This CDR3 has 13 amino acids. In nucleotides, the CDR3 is TGTGCCAGCAGCCTGGATGCTAACTATGGCTACACCTTC. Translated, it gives CASSLDANYGYTF.

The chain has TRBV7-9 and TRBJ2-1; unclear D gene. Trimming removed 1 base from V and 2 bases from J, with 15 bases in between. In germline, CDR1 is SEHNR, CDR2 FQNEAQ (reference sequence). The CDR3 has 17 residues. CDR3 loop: CASSLGVSGPTYNEQFF. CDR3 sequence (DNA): TGTGCCAGCAGCTTAGGGGTCTCGGGCCCCACCTACAATGAGCAGTTCTTC.

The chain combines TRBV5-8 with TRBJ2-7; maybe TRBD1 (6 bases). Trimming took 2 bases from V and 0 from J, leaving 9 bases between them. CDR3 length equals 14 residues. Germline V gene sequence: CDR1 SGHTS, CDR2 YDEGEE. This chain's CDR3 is CASSLRGTSYEQYF. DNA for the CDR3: TGTGCCAGCAGCTTAAGGGGGACCTCCTACGAGCAGTACTTC.

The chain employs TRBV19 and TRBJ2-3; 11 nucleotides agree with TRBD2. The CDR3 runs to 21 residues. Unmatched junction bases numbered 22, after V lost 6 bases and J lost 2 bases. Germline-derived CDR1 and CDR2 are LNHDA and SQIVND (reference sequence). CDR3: CASSGGVPSGRKVMDTDTQYF. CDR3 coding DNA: TGTGCCAGTAGCGGAGGGGTTCCTAGCGGGAGGAAAGTGATGGACACAGATACGCAGTATTTT.

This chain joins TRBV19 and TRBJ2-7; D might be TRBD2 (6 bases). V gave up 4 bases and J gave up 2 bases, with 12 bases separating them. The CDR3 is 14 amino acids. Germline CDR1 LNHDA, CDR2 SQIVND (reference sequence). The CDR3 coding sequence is TGTGCCAGTAGTAACTGGGACTCCCCCTACGAGCAGTACTTC. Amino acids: CASSNWDSPYEQYF.

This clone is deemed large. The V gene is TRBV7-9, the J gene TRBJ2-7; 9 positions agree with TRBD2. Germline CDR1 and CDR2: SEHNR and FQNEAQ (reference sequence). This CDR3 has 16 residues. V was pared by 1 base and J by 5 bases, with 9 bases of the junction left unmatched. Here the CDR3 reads CASSLGNHGTSHEQYF. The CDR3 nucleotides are TGTGCCAGCAGCTTAGGAAACCATGGGACTAGCCACGAGCAGTACTTC.

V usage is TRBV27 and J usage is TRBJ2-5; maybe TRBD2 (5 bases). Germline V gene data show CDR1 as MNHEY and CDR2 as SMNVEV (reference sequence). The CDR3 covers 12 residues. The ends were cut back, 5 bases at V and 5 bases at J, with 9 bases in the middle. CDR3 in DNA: TGTGCCAGCAGTCCCCCGGGGGAGACCCAGTACTTC. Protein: CASSPPGETQYF.

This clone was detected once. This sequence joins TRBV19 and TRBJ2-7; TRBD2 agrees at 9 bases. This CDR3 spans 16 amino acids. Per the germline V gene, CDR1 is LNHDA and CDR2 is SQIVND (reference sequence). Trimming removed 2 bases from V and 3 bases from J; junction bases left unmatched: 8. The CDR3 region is CASSIKETSGGYEQYF. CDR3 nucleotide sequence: TGTGCCAGTAGTATAAAGGAGACTAGCGGAGGCTACGAGCAGTACTTC. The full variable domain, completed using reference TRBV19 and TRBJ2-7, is DGGITQSPKYLFRKEGQNVTLSCEQNLNHDAMYWYRQDPGQGLRLIYYSQIVNDFQKGDIAEGYSVSREKKESFPLTVTSAQKNPTAFYLCASSIKETSGGYEQYFGPGTRLTVT.

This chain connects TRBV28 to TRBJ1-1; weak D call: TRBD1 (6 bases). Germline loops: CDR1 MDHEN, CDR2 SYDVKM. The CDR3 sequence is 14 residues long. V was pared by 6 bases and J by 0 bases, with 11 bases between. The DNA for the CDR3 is TGTGCCAGCAGATGGACAGCCATGAACACTGAAGCTTTCTTT. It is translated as CASRWTAMNTEAFF.

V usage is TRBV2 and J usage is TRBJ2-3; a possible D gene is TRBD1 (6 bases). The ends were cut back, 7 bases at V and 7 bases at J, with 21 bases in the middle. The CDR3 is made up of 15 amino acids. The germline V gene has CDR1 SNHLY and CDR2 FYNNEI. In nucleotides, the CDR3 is TGTGCCAGCACCTACGCTCGTGCAGGGGAGAATACGCAGTATTTT. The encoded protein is CASTYARAGENTQYF.

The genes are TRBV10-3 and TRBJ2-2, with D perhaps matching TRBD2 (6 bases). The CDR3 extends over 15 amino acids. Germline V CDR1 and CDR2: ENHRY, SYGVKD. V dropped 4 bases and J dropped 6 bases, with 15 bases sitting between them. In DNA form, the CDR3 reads TGTGCCATCAGTGGGAGGGGAGAGATAGCCGGGGAGCTGTTTTTT. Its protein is CAISGRGEIAGELFF.

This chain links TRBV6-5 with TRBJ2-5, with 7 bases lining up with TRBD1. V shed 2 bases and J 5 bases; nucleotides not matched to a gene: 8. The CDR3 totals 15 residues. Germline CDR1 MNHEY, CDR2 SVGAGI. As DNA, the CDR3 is TGTGCCAGCAGTTACGTAGGGGGCGTAGGTGAGACCCAGTACTTC. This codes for CASSYVGGVGETQYF.

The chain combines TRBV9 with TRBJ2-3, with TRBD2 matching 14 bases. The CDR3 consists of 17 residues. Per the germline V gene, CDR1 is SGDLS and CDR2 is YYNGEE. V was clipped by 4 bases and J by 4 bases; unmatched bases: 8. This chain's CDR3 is CASSPGLAGDLADTQYF. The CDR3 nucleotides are TGTGCCAGCAGCCCGGGACTAGCGGGAGATCTCGCAGATACGCAGTATTTT.

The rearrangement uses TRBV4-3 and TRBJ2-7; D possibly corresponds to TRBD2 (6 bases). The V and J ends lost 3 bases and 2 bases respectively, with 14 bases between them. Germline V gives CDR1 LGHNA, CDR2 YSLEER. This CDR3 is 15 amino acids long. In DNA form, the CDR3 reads TGCGCCAGCAGCCACCTGGAAGCGGGCCCCTACGAGCAGTACTTC. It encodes CASSHLEAGPYEQYF.

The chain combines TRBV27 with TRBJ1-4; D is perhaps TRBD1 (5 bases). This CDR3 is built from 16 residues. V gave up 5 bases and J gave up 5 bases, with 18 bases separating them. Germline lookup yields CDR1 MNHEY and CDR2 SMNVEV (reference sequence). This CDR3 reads CASSLGATAANEKLFF. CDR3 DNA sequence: TGTGCCAGCAGTCTAGGGGCGACAGCGGCAAATGAAAAACTGTTTTTT.

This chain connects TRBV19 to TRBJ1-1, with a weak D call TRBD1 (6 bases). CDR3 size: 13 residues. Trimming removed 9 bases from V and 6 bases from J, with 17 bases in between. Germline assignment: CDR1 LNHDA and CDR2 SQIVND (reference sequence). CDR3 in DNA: TGTGCCAGCGCCTACATAACAGGGTCTGAAGCTTTCTTT. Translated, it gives CASAYITGSEAFF.

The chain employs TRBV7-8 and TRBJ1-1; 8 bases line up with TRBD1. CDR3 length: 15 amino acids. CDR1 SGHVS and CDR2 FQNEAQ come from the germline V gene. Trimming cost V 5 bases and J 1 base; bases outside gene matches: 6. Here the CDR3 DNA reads TGTGCCAGCAGCCCTGGACAGGGTTGGAACACTGAAGCTTTCTTT. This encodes CASSPGQGWNTEAFF.